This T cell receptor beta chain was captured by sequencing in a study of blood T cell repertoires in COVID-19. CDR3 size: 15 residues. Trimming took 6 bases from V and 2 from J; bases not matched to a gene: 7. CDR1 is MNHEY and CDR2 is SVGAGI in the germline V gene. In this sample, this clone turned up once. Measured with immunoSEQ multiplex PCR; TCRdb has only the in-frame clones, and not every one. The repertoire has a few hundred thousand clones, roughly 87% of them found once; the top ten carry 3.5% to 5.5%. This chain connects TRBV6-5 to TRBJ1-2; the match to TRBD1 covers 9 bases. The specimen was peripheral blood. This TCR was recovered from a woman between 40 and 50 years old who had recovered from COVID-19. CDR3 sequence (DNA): TGTGCCAGCAGCTACACTGGACAGGGGAACTATGGCTACACCTTC. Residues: CASSYTGQGNYGYTF.